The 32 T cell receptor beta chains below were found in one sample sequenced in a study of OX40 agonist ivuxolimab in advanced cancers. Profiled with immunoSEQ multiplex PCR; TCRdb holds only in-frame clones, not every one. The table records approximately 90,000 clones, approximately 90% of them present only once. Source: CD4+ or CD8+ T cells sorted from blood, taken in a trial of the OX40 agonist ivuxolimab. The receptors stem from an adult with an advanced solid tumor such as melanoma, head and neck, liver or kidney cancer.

Written as DNA, the CDR3 is TGTGCCAGTATTCCCTATACGGGGGGGATGGACACCGGGGAGCTGTTTTTT. As protein: CASIPYTGGMDTGELFF. The V and J genes are TRBV19 and TRBJ2-2; 8 nucleotides match TRBD2. The CDR3 loop spans 17 amino acids. The V gene end was trimmed by 7 bases and the J gene end by 3 bases; junction bases not matched to a gene: 13. Germline assignment: CDR1 LNHDA and CDR2 SQIVND (reference sequence). The full variable domain, in which reference TRBV19 and TRBJ2-2 provide the parts outside the CDR3, is DGGITQSPKYLFRKEGQNVTLSCEQNLNHDAMYWYRQDPGQGLRLIYYSQIVNDFQKGDIAEGYSVSREKKESFPLTVTSAQKNPTAFYLCASIPYTGGMDTGELFFGEGSRLTVL.

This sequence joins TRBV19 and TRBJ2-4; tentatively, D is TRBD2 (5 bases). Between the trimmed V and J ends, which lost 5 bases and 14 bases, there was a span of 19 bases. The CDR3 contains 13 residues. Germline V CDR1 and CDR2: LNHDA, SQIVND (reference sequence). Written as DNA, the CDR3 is TGTGCCAGTAGTTCGGGATGGACGGTCGCGGAGTACTTC. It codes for CASSSGWTVAEYF.

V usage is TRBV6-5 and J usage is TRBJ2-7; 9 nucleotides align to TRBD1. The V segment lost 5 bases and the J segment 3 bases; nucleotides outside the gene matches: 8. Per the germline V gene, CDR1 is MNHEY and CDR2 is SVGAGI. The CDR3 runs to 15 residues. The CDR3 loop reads CASSPGQGRVYEQYF. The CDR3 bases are TGTGCCAGCAGTCCTGGACAGGGGAGGGTCTACGAGCAGTACTTC.

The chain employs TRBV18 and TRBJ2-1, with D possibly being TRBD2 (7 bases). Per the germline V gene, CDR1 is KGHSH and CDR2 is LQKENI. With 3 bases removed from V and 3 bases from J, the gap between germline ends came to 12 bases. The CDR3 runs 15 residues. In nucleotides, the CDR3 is TGTGCCAGCTCACCGGAGGGGGAGGGCTACAATGAGCAGTTCTTC. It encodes CASSPEGEGYNEQFF.

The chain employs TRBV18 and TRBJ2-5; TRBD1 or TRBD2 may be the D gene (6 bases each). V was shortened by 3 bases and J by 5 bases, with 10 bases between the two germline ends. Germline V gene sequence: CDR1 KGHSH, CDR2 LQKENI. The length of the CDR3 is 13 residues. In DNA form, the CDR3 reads TGTGCCAGCTCACCCCAGGGGAGGGAGACCCAGTACTTC. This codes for CASSPQGRETQYF. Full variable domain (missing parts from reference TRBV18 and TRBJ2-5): NAGVMQNPRHLVRRRGQEARLRCSPMKGHSHVYWYRQLPEEGLKFMVYLQKENIIDESGMPKERFSAEFPKEGPSILRIQQVVRGDSAAYFCASSPQGRETQYFGPGTRLLVL.

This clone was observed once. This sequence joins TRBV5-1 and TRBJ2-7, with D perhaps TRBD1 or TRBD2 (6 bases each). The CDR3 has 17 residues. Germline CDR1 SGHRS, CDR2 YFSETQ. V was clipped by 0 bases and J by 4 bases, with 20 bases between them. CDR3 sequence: CASSLALGQGRIYEQYF. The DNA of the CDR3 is TGCGCCAGCAGCTTGGCCTTGGGGCAGGGGAGGATATACGAGCAGTACTTC.

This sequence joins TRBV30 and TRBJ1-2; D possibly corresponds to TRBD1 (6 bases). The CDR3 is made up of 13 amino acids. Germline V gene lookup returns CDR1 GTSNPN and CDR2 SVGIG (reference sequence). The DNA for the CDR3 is TGTGCGGACTCCCGCAGGGGTGGATATGGCTACACCTTC. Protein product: CADSRRGGYGYTF. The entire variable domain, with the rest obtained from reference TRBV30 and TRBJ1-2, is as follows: SQTIHQWPATLVQPVGSPLSLECTVEGTSNPNLYWYRQAAGRGLQLLFYSVGIGQISSEVPQNLSASRPQDRQFILSSKKLLLSDSGFYLCADSRRGGYGYTFGSGTRLTVV.

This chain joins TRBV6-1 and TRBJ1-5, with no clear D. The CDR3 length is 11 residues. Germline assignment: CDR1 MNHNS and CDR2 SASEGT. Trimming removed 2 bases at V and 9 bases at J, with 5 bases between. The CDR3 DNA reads TGTGCCAGCAGTGAAAAGTGGCCCCAGCATTTT. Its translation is CASSEKWPQHF.

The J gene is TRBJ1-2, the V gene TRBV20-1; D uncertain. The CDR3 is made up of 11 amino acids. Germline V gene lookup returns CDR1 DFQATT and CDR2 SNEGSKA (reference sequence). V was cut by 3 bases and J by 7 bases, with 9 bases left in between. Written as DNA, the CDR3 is TGCAGTGCTAGTCCCTTGACTGGCTACACCTTC. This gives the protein CSASPLTGYTF.

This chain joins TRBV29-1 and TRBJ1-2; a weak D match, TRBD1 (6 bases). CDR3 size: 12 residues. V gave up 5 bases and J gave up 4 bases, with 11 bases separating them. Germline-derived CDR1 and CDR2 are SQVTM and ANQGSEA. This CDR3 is CSVSDSIYGYTF. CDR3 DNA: TGCAGCGTTTCGGACAGCATCTATGGCTACACCTTC.

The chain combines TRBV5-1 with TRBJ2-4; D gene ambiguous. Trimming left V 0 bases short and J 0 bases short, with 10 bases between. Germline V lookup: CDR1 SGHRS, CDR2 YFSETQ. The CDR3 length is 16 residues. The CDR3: CASSLAGPVAKNIQYF. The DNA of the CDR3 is TGCGCCAGCAGCTTGGCCGGGCCTGTAGCCAAAAACATTCAGTACTTC.

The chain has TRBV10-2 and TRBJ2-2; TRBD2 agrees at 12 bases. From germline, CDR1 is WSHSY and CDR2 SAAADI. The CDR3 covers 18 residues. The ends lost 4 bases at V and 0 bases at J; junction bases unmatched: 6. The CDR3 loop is CASSVTSGGPANTGELFF. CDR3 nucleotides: TGCGCCAGCAGTGTTACTAGCGGGGGGCCTGCGAACACCGGGGAGCTGTTTTTT.

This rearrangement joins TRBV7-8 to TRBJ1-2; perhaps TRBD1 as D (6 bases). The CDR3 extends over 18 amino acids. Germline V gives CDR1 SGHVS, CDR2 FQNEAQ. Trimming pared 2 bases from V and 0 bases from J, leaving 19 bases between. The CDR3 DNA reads TGTGCCAGCAGCTTAAGGACAGCCGGGGTTTCCGCTAACTATGGCTACACCTTC. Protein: CASSLRTAGVSANYGYTF.

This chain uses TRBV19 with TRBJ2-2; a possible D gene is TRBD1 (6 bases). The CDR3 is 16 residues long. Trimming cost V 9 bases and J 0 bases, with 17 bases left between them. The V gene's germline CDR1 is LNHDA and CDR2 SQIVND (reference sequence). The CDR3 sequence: CASNRRDITNTGELFF. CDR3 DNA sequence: TGTGCCAGCAATCGCCGGGACATTACGAACACCGGGGAGCTGTTTTTT.

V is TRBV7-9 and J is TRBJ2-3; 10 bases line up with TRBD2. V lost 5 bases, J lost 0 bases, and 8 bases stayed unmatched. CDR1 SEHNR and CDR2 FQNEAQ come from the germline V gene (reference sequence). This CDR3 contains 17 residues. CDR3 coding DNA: TGTGCCAGCAGCCCTAGACGACTAGCGGGTAGCACAGATACGCAGTATTTT. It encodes CASSPRRLAGSTDTQYF.

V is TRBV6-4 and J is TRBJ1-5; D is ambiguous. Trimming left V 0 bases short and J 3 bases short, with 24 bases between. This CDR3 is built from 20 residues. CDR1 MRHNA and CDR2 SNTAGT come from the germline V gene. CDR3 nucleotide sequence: TGTGCCAGCAGTGACTCGAGGTGGTTGATCGGGATGGGTAACAATCAGCCCCAGCATTTT. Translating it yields CASSDSRWLIGMGNNQPQHF.

CDR3 sequence (DNA): TGTGCCAGTGAATCCGCGGGGGCAGTTAGGGGCTACACCTTC. Amino acids: CASESAGAVRGYTF. This chain links TRBV19 with TRBJ1-2, with D possibly matching TRBD1 (6 bases). The CDR3 spans 14 residues. Per germline, CDR1 LNHDA and CDR2 SQIVND (reference sequence). V dropped 8 bases and J dropped 8 bases, with 21 bases sitting between them.

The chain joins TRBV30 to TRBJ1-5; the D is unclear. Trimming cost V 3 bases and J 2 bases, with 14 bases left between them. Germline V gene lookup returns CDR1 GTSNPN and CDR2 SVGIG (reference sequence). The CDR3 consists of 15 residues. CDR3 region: CAWSAGLGGNQPQHF. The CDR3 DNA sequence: TGTGCCTGGAGCGCCGGCCTCGGGGGCAATCAGCCCCAGCATTTT.

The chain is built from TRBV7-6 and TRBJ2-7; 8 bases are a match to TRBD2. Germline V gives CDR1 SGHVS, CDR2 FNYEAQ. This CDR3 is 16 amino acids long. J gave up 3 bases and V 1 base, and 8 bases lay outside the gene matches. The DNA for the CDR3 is TGTGCCAGCAGCTTAGGGGCGGGTACTAGCGGCTACGAGCAGTACTTC. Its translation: CASSLGAGTSGYEQYF.

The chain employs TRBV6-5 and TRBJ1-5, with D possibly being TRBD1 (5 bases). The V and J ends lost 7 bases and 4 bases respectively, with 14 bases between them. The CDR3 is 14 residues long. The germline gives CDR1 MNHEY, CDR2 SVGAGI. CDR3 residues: CASTKPGTNQPQHF. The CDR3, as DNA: TGTGCCAGCACCAAACCGGGGACTAATCAGCCCCAGCATTTT.

The DNA of the CDR3 is TGCGCCAGCAGCCAAGATCCCGCAGGGGGCGAGGAGCAGTACTTC. Protein product: CASSQDPAGGEEQYF. The rearrangement links TRBV4-1 to TRBJ2-7, with 8 bases matching TRBD1. CDR3 size: 15 residues. Per germline, CDR1 MGHRA and CDR2 YSYEKL. V trimming: 0 bases; J trimming: 7 bases; junction bases outside the gene matches: 8.

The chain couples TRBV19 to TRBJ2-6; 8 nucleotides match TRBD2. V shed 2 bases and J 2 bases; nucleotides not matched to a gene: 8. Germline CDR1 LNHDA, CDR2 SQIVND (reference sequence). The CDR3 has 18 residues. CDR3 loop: CASSISLFGGAGANVLTF. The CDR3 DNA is TGTGCCAGTAGTATAAGTCTTTTCGGGGGGGCTGGGGCCAACGTCCTGACTTTC.

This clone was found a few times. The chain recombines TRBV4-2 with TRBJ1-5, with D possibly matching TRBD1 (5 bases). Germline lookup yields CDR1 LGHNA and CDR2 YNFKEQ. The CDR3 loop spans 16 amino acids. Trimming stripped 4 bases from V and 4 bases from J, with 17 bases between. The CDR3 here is CASSRSTGDANQPQHF. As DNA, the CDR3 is TGTGCCAGCAGCCGATCGACGGGGGACGCGAATCAGCCCCAGCATTTT.

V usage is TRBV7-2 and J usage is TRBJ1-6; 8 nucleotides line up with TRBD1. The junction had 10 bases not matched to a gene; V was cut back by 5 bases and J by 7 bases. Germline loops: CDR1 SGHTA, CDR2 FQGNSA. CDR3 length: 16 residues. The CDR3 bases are TGTGCCAGCAGCGCTCCGGACAGGGCCCAGAATTCACCCCTCCACTTT. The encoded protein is CASSAPDRAQNSPLHF.

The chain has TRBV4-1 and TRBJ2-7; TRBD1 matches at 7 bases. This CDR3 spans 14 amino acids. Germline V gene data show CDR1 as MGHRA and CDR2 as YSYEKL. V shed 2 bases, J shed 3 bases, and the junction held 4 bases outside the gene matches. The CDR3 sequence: CASSQHRGRYEQYF. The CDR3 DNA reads TGCGCCAGCAGCCAACACAGGGGTCGCTACGAGCAGTACTTC.

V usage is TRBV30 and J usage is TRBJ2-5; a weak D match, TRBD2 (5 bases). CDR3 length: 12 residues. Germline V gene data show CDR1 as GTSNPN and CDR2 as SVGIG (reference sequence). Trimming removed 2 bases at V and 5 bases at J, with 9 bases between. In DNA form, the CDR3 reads TGTGCCTGGAGTCCGCGGAGGGAGACCCAGTACTTC. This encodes CAWSPRRETQYF.

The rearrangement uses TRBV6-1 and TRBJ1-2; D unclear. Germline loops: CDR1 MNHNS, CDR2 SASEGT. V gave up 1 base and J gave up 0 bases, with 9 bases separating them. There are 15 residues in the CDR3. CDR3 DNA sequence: TGTGCCAGCAGTGAAGAGGGAAGATCTAACTATGGCTACACCTTC. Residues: CASSEEGRSNYGYTF.

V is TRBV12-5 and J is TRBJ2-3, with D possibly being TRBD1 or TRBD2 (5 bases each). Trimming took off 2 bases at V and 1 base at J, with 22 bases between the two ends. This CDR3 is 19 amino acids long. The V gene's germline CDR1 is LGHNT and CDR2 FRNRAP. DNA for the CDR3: TGTGCTAGTGGTTTGATGGCTGGAGCGTCGGGGACCCGCACAGATACGCAGTATTTT. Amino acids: CASGLMAGASGTRTDTQYF.

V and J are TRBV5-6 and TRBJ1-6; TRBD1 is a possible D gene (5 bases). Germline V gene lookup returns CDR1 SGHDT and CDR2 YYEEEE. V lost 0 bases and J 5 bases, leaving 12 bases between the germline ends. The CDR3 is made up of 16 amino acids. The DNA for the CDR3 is TGTGCCAGCAGCTTGGGACAGATAAATCATAATTCACCCCTCCACTTT. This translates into CASSLGQINHNSPLHF.

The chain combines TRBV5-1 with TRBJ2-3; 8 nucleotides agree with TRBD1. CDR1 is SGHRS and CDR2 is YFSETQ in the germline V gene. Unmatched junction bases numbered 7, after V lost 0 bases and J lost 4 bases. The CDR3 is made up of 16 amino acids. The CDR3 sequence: CASSLGQGAHSDTQYF. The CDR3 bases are TGCGCCAGCAGCTTGGGGCAGGGGGCGCACTCAGATACGCAGTATTTT.

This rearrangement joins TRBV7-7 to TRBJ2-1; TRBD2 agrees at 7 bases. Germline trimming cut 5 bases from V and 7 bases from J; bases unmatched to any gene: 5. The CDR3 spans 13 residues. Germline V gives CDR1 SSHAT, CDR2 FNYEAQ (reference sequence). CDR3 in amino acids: CASSPGLGNEQFF. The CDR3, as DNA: TGTGCCAGCAGCCCAGGACTAGGGAATGAGCAGTTCTTC.

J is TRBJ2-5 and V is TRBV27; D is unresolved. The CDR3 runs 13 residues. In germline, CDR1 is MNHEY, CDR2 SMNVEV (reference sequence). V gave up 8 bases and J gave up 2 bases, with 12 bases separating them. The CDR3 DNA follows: TGTGCCAGCGCGAAGTACCCGCAAGAGACCCAGTACTTC. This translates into CASAKYPQETQYF.